The entry below gives a single TCR beta chain sequence along with its context. The antigen is unknown. The source of the sample is a study of T-cell memory formation after mild COVID-19. For the study at large: The study found TCR clusters largely donor specific. General observations from the study: Among CD4+ contracting clones, most were CM and EM, and CD8+ ones EMRA.

TCRdb recomputed calls from the 5' RACE reads with MiXCR, one row per CDR3 protein. Among about 410,000 distinct CDR3 sequences listed, 20% to 30% were seen once. The CDR3 totals 15 residues. V trimming: 5 bases; J trimming: 8 bases; junction bases outside the gene matches: 11. The sequencing input was PBMCs or a T cell subset sorted from them (not recorded which). The receptor was derived from an adult woman who had mild COVID-19 (a few samples of this study predate the infection). Cell type and time point are not known. This rearrangement joins TRBV12-3 or TRBV12-4 to TRBJ2-4; 8 positions match TRBD1. The CDR3 sequence: CASSPARTGKDIQYF. CDR3 DNA sequence: TGTGCCAGCAGTCCCGCCCGGACAGGGAAGGACATTCAGTACTTC.